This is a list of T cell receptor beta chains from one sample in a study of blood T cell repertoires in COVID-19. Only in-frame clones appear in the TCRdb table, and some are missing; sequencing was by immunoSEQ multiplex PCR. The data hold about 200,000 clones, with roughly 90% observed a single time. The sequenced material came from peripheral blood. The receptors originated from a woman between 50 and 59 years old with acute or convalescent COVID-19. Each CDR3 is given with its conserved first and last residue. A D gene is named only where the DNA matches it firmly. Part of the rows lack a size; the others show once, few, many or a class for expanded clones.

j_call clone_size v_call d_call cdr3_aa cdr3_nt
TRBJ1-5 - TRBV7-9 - CASTDSNQPQHF TGTGCCAGTACAGATAGCAATCAGCCCCAGCATTTT
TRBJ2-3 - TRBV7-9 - CASTVAELATDTQYF TGTGCCAGCACCGTAGCGGAGCTGGCCACAGATACGCAGTATTTT
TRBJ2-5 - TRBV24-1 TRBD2 CATSDPGLAGGETQYF TGTGCCACCAGTGACCCCGGACTAGCGGGGGGGGAGACCCAGTACTTC
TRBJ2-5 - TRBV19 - CASGQQETQYF TGTGCCAGTGGACAACAAGAGACCCAGTACTTC
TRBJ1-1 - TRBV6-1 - CASSEYNTEAFF TGTGCCAGCAGTGAATATAACACTGAAGCTTTCTTT
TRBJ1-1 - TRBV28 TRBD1 CASRETGLGTEAFF TGTGCCAGCAGAGAGACAGGGCTAGGCACTGAAGCTTTCTTT
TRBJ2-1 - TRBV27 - CASSLSVGAYNEQFF TGTGCCAGCAGTTTATCGGTCGGAGCCTACAATGAGCAGTTCTTC
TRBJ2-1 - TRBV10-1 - CASSALGGSYNEQFF TGCGCCAGCAGTGCTCTCGGGGGCTCCTACAATGAGCAGTTCTTC
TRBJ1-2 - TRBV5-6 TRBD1 CASSSLGGQGKGYTF TGTGCCAGCAGCTCCCTCGGGGGACAGGGGAAGGGCTACACCTTC
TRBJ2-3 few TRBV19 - CASSMGVSHGDTQYF TGTGCCAGTAGCATGGGAGTATCTCACGGAGATACGCAGTATTTT
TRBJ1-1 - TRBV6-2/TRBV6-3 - CASSIRREGTEAFF TGTGCCAGCAGTATCAGGAGGGAGGGCACTGAAGCTTTCTTT
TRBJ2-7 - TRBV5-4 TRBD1 CASSRDRTGEQYF TGTGCCAGCAGCCGGGACAGGACGGGCGAGCAGTACTTC
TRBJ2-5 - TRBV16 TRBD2 CASSQGGRQETQYF TGTGCCAGCAGCCAAGGCGGGAGGCAAGAGACCCAGTACTTC
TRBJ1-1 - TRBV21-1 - CASTSHRGRGNEAFF TGTGCCAGCACTTCGCACAGGGGGCGAGGGAATGAAGCTTTCTTT
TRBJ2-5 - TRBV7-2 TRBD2 CASSSGTSGTQETQYF TGTGCCAGCAGCTCCGGGACTAGCGGAACCCAAGAGACCCAGTACTTC
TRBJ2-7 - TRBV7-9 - CASSPTSQPLYEQYF TGTGCCAGCAGTCCTACGTCCCAACCACTCTACGAGCAGTACTTC
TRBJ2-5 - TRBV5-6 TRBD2 CASSLEGLPATQYF TGTGCCAGCAGCTTGGAGGGACTACCGGCAACCCAGTACTTC
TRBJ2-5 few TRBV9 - CASSPKVVSGVRETQYF TGTGCCAGCAGCCCTAAAGTCGTATCGGGAGTGAGAGAGACCCAGTACTTC
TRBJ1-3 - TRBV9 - CASSEGGDGNTIYF TGTGCCAGCAGCGAGGGAGGGGACGGAAACACCATATATTTT
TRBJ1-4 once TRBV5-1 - CASSLRTDYNEKLFF TGCGCCAGCAGCCTCCGGACGGACTATAATGAAAAACTGTTTTTT
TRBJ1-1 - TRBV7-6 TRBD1 CASSLASQGRAFF TGTGCCAGCAGCTTAGCCTCACAGGGGAGGGCTTTCTTT
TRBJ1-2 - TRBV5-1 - CASRKEYGGGYTF TGCGCCAGCAGAAAAGAATATGGGGGCGGCTACACCTTC
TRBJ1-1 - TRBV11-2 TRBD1 CASSVMGQVNTEAFF TGTGCCAGCAGCGTAATGGGACAGGTGAACACTGAAGCTTTCTTT
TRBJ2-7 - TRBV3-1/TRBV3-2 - CASSQEGAGWEQYF TGTGCCAGCAGCCAAGAAGGGGCAGGGTGGGAGCAGTACTTC
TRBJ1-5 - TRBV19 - CASSASRLGASNQPQHF TGTGCCAGTAGTGCCAGCAGGTTGGGGGCGAGCAATCAGCCCCAGCATTTT
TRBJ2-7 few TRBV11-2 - CASSLDLRRNYEQYF TGTGCCAGCAGCTTAGATTTACGCAGGAATTACGAGCAGTACTTC
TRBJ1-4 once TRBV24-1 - CATSDPGQGNEKLFF TGTGCCACCAGTGACCCGGGACAAGGAAATGAAAAACTGTTTTTT
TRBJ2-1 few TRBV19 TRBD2 CASSSPASGYHNEQFF TGTGCCAGTAGTTCCCCGGCTAGCGGATATCACAATGAGCAGTTCTTC
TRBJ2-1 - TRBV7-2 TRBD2 CASSPPGGGYEQFF TGTGCCAGCAGCCCCCCCGGGGGGGGCTATGAGCAGTTCTTC
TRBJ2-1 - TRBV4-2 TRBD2 CASSQERGSSYNEQFF TGTGCCAGCAGCCAAGAGCGGGGGAGCTCCTACAATGAGCAGTTCTTC
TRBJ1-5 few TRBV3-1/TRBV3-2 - CASSQQGYGQPQHF TGTGCCAGCAGCCAACAGGGGTACGGTCAGCCCCAGCATTTT
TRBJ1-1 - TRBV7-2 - CASSLIRGNTEAFF TGTGCCAGCAGCTTAATAAGGGGGAACACTGAAGCTTTCTTT
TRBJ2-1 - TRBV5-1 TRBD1 CASSVTGTGGFF TGCGCCAGCAGCGTTACCGGGACAGGGGGTTTCTTC
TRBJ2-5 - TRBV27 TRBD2 CASSLYSGKETQYF TGTGCCAGCAGTTTATATAGCGGGAAAGAGACCCAGTACTTC
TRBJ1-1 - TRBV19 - CASSPVDSWNTEAFF TGTGCCAGTAGTCCCGTGGACAGCTGGAACACTGAAGCTTTCTTT
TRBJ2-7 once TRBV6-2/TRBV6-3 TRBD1 CASSPWTGNSEQYF TGTGCCAGCAGCCCATGGACAGGGAACTCCGAGCAGTACTTC
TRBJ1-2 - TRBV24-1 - CATSDPDSYGYTF TGTGCCACCAGTGACCCTGACAGCTATGGCTACACCTTC
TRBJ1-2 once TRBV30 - CAYRPGYGYTF TGTGCCTACCGTCCGGGGTATGGCTACACCTTC
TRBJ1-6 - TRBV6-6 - CASSRQPNNSPLHF TGTGCCAGCAGTAGACAGCCAAATAATTCACCCCTCCACTTT
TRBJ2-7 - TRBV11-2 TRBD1 CASSLRRGTGGYEQYF TGTGCCAGCAGCTTACGGAGGGGGACAGGGGGCTACGAGCAGTACTTC
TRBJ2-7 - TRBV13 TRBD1 CASSGLGTGGEQYF TGTGCCAGCAGCGGATTAGGGACAGGCGGCGAGCAGTACTTC
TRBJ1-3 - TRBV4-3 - CASSQDRQGAGNTIYF TGCGCCAGCAGCCAAGATCGCCAAGGAGCTGGAAACACCATATATTTT
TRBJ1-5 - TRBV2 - CASSEWGGNQPQHF TGTGCCAGCAGTGAATGGGGAGGCAATCAGCCCCAGCATTTT
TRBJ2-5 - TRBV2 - CASNQGGETQYF TGTGCCAGCAATCAGGGGGGAGAGACCCAGTACTTC
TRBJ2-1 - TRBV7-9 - CASSLYIRAPDNEQFF TGTGCCAGCAGCTTATATATCAGGGCCCCGGACAATGAGCAGTTCTTC